This entry lists 10 T cell receptor beta chains sequenced from one sample in a study of shared clonotypes between healthy human individuals. Assay used: immunoSEQ multiplex PCR; TCRdb lists only in-frame clones, some missing. The sample carries some 1.5 million clones, roughly 95% recorded once. The specimen was naive CD4+ T cells sorted from blood. The subset here: CD45RA+ positively selected. These receptors came from a man aged 25-45 years in good health.

This clone was detected once. Other DNA sequences within the sample encode an identical CDR3. J is TRBJ1-1 and V is TRBV4-1; no clear D. The CDR3 spans 14 residues. Looked up from germline, CDR1 is MGHRA and CDR2 is YSYEKL. V gave up 1 base and J gave up 2 bases, with 8 bases separating them. In nucleotides, the CDR3 is TGCGCCAGCAGCCAAGTTACAGTTAACACTGAAGCTTTCTTT. Its translation: CASSQVTVNTEAFF.

Only one count was recorded for this clone. The chain links TRBV19 to TRBJ2-1, with a weak D call TRBD1 (5 bases). CDR1 LNHDA and CDR2 SQIVND come from the germline V gene (reference sequence). The V end lost 5 bases, the J end lost 1 base, and 15 bases lay between the germline ends. The CDR3 extends over 16 amino acids. This CDR3 is CASSVRRQMSYNEQFF. The CDR3, as DNA: TGTGCCAGTAGTGTGCGAAGACAGATGTCCTACAATGAGCAGTTCTTC.

The V and J genes are TRBV28 and TRBJ1-2, with a possible D match to TRBD1 (5 bases). The CDR3 loop spans 12 amino acids. Germline CDR1 reads MDHEN; CDR2 reads SYDVKM. The V end lost 5 bases, the J end lost 8 bases, and 12 bases lay between the germline ends. For the CDR3, the DNA is TGTGCCAGCAGTCAGGGTCTTCAGGGCTACACCTTC. Its protein product is CASSQGLQGYTF.

V and J are TRBV15 and TRBJ2-1, with 13 bases that match TRBD2. Germline trimming cut 0 bases from V and 5 bases from J; bases unmatched to any gene: 1. The CDR3 is 16 amino acids. Germline V gives CDR1 LNHNV, CDR2 YYDKDF (reference sequence). Here the CDR3 DNA reads TGTGCCACCAGCAGAGAACTAGCGGGAGGGAACAATGAGCAGTTCTTC. Translating it yields CATSRELAGGNNEQFF. Full variable domain (rest looked up from reference TRBV15 and TRBJ2-1): DAMVIQNPRYQVTQFGKPVTLSCSQTLNHNVMYWYQQKSSQAPKLLFHYYDKDFNNEADTPDNFQSRRPNTSFCFLDIRSPGLGDTAMYLCATSRELAGGNNEQFFGPGTRLTVL.

This chain links TRBV29-1 with TRBJ2-5, with 8 bases identical to TRBD2. V shed 1 base and J 5 bases; nucleotides not matched to a gene: 9. Germline loops: CDR1 SQVTM, CDR2 ANQGSEA. CDR3 length equals 15 residues. The CDR3 DNA follows: TGCAGCGTTGAAGGGTCGGGAGGGCCGACGGAGACCCAGTACTTC. Translating gives CSVEGSGGPTETQYF.

This chain joins TRBV4-2 and TRBJ2-5, with D possibly TRBD2 on 6 matching bases. The germline CDR1 and CDR2 sequences are LGHNA and YNFKEQ. The V and J ends lost 4 bases and 5 bases respectively, with 11 bases between them. The CDR3 extends over 13 amino acids. CDR3 amino acids: CASSRGAGETQYF. For the CDR3, the DNA is TGTGCCAGCAGCCGAGGGGCGGGGGAGACCCAGTACTTC.

The chain is built from TRBV6-5 and TRBJ1-3; TRBD1 might be the D (5 bases). Germline V gene data show CDR1 as MNHEY and CDR2 as SVGAGI. The CDR3 is 15 amino acids. V lost 5 bases, J lost 0 bases, and 11 bases lay in between. The CDR3 sequence is CASSPSDNSGNTIYF. For the CDR3, the DNA is TGTGCCAGCAGTCCTTCGGACAACTCTGGAAACACCATATATTTT.

The chain links TRBV5-4 to TRBJ1-5; 9 bases map to TRBD1. Germline V gives CDR1 SGHNT, CDR2 YYREEE (reference sequence). The CDR3 extends over 16 amino acids. Trimming cost V 4 bases and J 5 bases; bases outside gene matches: 10. DNA for the CDR3: TGTGCCAGCAGCCACAAGGGACAGGGAGGCGATCAGCCCCAGCATTTT. This codes for CASSHKGQGGDQPQHF.

The V and J genes are TRBV28 and TRBJ2-1, with 11 bases lining up with TRBD2. This CDR3 is built from 14 residues. Unmatched junction bases numbered 6, after V lost 4 bases and J lost 10 bases. Germline assignment: CDR1 MDHEN and CDR2 SYDVKM. CDR3 DNA sequence: TGTGCCAGCAGTTCGATTAGCGGGAGGGTAGAGCAGTTCTTC. Protein: CASSSISGRVEQFF.

This clone has only one observation. The same CDR3 can be traced to other DNA sequences in this sample. The chain is built from TRBV6-6 and TRBJ2-2, with D hard to call. This CDR3 is built from 12 residues. Trimming removed 0 bases from V and 5 bases from J, with 1 base in between. Per the germline V gene, CDR1 is MNHNY and CDR2 is SVGAGI (reference sequence). CDR3 nucleotides: TGTGCCAGCAGTTACTCGACCGGGGAGCTGTTTTTT. Translated: CASSYSTGELFF.